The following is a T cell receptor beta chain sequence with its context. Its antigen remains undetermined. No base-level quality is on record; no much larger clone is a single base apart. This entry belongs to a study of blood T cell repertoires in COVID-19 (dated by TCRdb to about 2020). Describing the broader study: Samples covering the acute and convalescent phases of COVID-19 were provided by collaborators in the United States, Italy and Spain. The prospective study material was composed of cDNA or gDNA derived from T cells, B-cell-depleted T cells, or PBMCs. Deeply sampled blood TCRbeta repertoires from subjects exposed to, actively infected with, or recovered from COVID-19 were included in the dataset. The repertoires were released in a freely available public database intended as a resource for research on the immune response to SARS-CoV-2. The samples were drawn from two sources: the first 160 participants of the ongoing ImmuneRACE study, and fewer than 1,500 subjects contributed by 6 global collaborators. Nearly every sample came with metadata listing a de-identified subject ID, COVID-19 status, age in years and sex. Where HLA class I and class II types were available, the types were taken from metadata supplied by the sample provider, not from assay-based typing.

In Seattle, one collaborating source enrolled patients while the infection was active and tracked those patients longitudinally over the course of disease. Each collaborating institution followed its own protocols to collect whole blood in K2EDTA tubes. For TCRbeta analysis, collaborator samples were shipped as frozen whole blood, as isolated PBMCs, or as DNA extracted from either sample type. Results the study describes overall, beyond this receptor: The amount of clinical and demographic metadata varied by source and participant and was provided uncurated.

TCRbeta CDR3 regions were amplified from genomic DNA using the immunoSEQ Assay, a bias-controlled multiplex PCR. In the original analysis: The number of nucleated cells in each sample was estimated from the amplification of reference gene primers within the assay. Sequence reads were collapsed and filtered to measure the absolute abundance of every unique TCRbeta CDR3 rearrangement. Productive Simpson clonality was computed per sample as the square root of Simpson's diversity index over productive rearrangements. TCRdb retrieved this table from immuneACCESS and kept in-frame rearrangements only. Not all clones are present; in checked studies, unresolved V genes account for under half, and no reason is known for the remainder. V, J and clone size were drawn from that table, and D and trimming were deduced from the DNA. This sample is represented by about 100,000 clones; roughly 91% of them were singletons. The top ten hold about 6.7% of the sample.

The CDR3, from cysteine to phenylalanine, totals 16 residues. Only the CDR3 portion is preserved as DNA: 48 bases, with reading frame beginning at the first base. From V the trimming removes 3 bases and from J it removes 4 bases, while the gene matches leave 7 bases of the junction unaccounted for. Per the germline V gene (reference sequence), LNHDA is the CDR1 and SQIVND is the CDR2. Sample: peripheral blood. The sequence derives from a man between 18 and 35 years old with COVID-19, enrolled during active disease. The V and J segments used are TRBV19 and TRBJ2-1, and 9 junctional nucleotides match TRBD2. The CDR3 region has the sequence CASSIRGRGVYNEQFF. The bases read TGTGCCAGTAGTATCCGCGGGAGGGGAGTTTACAATGAGCAGTTCTTC.